This TCR beta chain was obtained from a study of OX40 agonist ivuxolimab in advanced cancers. As for the study in general: Three patients showed partial responses: one hepatocellular carcinoma and two cutaneous melanoma cases.

This table comes from immunoSEQ multiplex PCR, and its TCRdb copy is limited to in-frame clones, with some not included. The table has about 64,000 clones, under 95% seen once. The CDR3 totals 14 residues. V shed 2 bases and J shed 9 bases, with 14 bases lying between them. Germline assignment: CDR1 SEHNR and CDR2 FQNEAQ (reference sequence). The sample consisted of CD4+ or CD8+ T cells sorted from blood, taken in a trial of the OX40 agonist ivuxolimab. The clonotype originates from an adult with an advanced solid tumor such as melanoma, head and neck, liver or kidney cancer. The V gene is TRBV7-9, the J gene TRBJ1-3; D remains ambiguous. The CDR3 bases are TGTGCCAGCAGCTTAAATCGGGTTCCCGGCACCATATATTTT. Encoded protein: CASSLNRVPGTIYF.